This T cell receptor beta chain was profiled in a study of metastatic and nonmetastatic thyroid tumors. On the study more broadly: A comparison of repertoires was made across blood and tumor or nodule tissue from malignant and benign thyroid patients.

With MiXCR, TCRdb called clones anew from the PCR reads. Among roughly 13,000 clones listed, 29% were seen once. This clone was counted only a few times. The antigen is unknown. Each patient went into thyroid surgery without having received any treatment. The CDR3 covers 17 residues. Germline V gene data show CDR1 as MNHEY and CDR2 as SMNVEV (reference sequence). Germline trimming cut 5 bases from V and 2 bases from J; bases unmatched to any gene: 14. Regarding the study as a whole: Malignant thyroid tumors reportedly had TCR beta diversity that was significantly higher than in benign nodules, in blood and tumor.

This TCR came from a female donor with papillary thyroid cancer or a benign thyroid nodule (not recorded which). Some clones in this sample may be carry-over from other donors' samples. Sequencing was done on a sample of blood. J is TRBJ2-7 and V is TRBV27; 8 bases fit TRBD1. The CDR3 loop reads CASSTKGQGTPTYEQYF. In DNA, the CDR3 is TGTGCCAGCAGTACAAAAGGACAGGGAACCCCGACCTACGAGCAGTACTTC.